This TCR beta chain was obtained from a study of CD8+CD57+ T cells in acquired aplastic anemia. Germline V lookup: CDR1 SNHLY, CDR2 FYNNEI. The CDR3 length is 14 residues. Trimming removed 4 bases at V and 0 bases at J, with 8 bases between. The sequenced patients had an expansion of CD8+CD57+ cells seen by flow cytometry. There was no therapy given to any patient before the blood sampling took place. CDR3 and TCR beta VDJ profiling relied on genomic DNA as the template. TCRdb reanalysed the reads using MiXCR and keeps one entry per CDR3 protein. Of about 190,000 distinct CDR3 sequences in the sample, under 55% are singletons; the top ten hold about 9.5%.

The sample was sorted CD4+, CD8+, or CD8+CD57+ T cells (not recorded which) from PBMCs. The J gene is TRBJ2-3, the V gene TRBV2; D gene ambiguous. This TCR came from a human donor with aplastic anemia. The CDR3 loop is CASSARFSTDTQYF. The DNA for the CDR3 is TGTGCCAGCAGTGCCAGGTTTAGCACAGATACGCAGTATTTT.